Below, 22 T cell receptor beta chains from the same sample are listed, as sequenced in a study of blood T cell repertoires in COVID-19. Profiled with immunoSEQ multiplex PCR; TCRdb holds only in-frame clones, not every one. The sample carries over 100,000 clones, 88% recorded once. Sequencing was done on a sample of peripheral blood. Source of these receptors: a man aged 50 to 59 with acute or convalescent COVID-19.

The J gene is TRBJ2-7, the V gene TRBV5-1; D is perhaps TRBD2 (5 bases). From germline, CDR1 is SGHRS and CDR2 YFSETQ. V shed 0 bases and J shed 4 bases, with 11 bases lying between them. The CDR3 has 14 amino acids. The CDR3 loop reads CASSLDSVAYEQYF. The CDR3 DNA follows: TGCGCCAGCAGCTTGGATAGCGTAGCTTACGAGCAGTACTTC.

The chain recombines TRBV6-5 with TRBJ2-7; weak D call: TRBD1 (5 bases). Germline V lookup: CDR1 MNHEY, CDR2 SVGAGI. The CDR3 consists of 14 residues. V was shortened by 7 bases and J by 0 bases, with 13 bases between the two germline ends. CDR3 bases: TGTGCCAGCAATACCTGGGGCAGCTCCTACGAGCAGTACTTC. The encoded protein is CASNTWGSSYEQYF.

The chain links TRBV5-4 to TRBJ2-5, with 8 bases matching TRBD1. CDR3 length: 15 amino acids. V gave up 0 bases and J gave up 5 bases; unmatched junction bases: 6. The germline V gene encodes CDR1 SGHNT and CDR2 YYREEE (reference sequence). CDR3 sequence: CASSLAGQGAETQYF. The DNA for the CDR3 is TGTGCCAGCAGCTTGGCAGGGCAGGGGGCGGAGACCCAGTACTTC.

This clone was recorded a few times. This chain uses TRBV5-1 with TRBJ2-1; 10 nucleotides line up with TRBD2. The ends lost 3 bases at V and 0 bases at J; junction bases unmatched: 15. Germline-derived CDR1 and CDR2 are SGHRS and YFSETQ. This CDR3 is built from 20 residues. CDR3 amino acids: CASSSRSTSGTLPSYNEQFF. CDR3 coding DNA: TGCGCCAGCAGCTCAAGATCAACTAGCGGGACTCTACCCTCCTACAATGAGCAGTTCTTC. The variable domain in full, completed from reference TRBV5-1 and TRBJ2-1, reads KAGVTQTPRYLIKTRGQQVTLSCSPISGHRSVSWYQQTPGQGLQFLFEYFSETQRNKGNFPGRFSGRQFSNSRSEMNVSTLELGDSALYLCASSSRSTSGTLPSYNEQFFGPGTRLTVL.

Regarding this clone: A read error may account for a junction end that differs from germline. The J gene is TRBJ2-1, the V gene TRBV7-7; 9 bases are shared with TRBD2. The CDR3 contains 14 residues. CDR1 is SSHAT, CDR2 FNYEAQ, per germline (reference sequence). The CDR3: CASSPLRGGTEQFF. Here the CDR3 DNA reads TGTGCTAGCAGCCCCCTGCGGGGGGGCACTGAGCAGTTCTTC.

The gene calls are TRBV7-2 and TRBJ1-1; D not resolved. This CDR3 is built from 15 residues. V gave up 3 bases and J gave up 1 base, with 12 bases separating them. Germline CDR1 SGHTA, CDR2 FQGNSA. This CDR3 is CASSFRVGGNTEAFF. The CDR3 coding sequence is TGTGCCAGCAGCTTCCGGGTCGGTGGGAACACTGAAGCTTTCTTT.

The genes are TRBV4-1 and TRBJ2-7, with a weak D call TRBD1 (6 bases). In germline, CDR1 is MGHRA, CDR2 YSYEKL. Deletions cut 0 bases from V and 3 bases from J, with 12 bases between. The CDR3 has 15 residues. CDR3 nucleotide sequence: TGCGCCAGCAGCCAAGATCTTCAGGGGAACTACGAGCAGTACTTC. As protein: CASSQDLQGNYEQYF.

The V and J genes are TRBV30 and TRBJ1-2; D is perhaps TRBD1 (5 bases). The CDR3 has 12 residues. Trimming removed 8 bases at V and 2 bases at J, with 12 bases between. CDR1 is GTSNPN and CDR2 is SVGIG in the germline V gene (reference sequence). CDR3 nucleotides: TGTGCCCTGGGGCTTTCAAACTATGGCTACACCTTC. This gives the protein CALGLSNYGYTF.

The V gene is TRBV27, the J gene TRBJ2-1, with 9 nucleotides matching TRBD2. Germline CDR1 is MNHEY and CDR2 is SMNVEV (reference sequence). The CDR3 has 15 amino acids. J lost 6 bases, V lost 5 bases, and 8 bases had no gene match. The chain's CDR3 is CASSLVAGGPNEQFF. CDR3 coding DNA: TGTGCCAGCAGTCTAGTCGCGGGGGGGCCCAATGAGCAGTTCTTC.

The V gene is TRBV2, the J gene TRBJ2-7; 7 positions match TRBD1. The CDR3 runs to 14 residues. Germline V gives CDR1 SNHLY, CDR2 FYNNEI. J gave up 2 bases and V 5 bases, and 6 bases lay outside the gene matches. The CDR3 sequence is CASSPGTATYEQYF. The DNA of the CDR3 is TGTGCCAGCAGTCCCGGGACAGCGACCTACGAGCAGTACTTC. Drawing the rest from reference TRBV2 and TRBJ2-7, the complete variable domain is EPEVTQTPSHQVTQMGQEVILRCVPISNHLYFYWYRQILGQKVEFLVSFYNNEISEKSEIFDDQFSVERPDGSNFTLKIRSTKLEDSAMYFCASSPGTATYEQYFGPGTRLTVT.

This clone was seen more than once but under ten times. Other DNA sequences in this sample translate to the same CDR3. This chain connects TRBV6-5 to TRBJ1-2; D is unresolved. This CDR3 comprises 14 residues. CDR1 is MNHEY, CDR2 SVGAGI, per germline. V was shortened by 9 bases and J by 2 bases, with 16 bases between the two germline ends. This chain's CDR3 is CASSPGGGNYGYTF. The CDR3 DNA reads as TGTGCCAGTTCCCCTGGAGGCGGCAACTATGGCTACACCTTC.

This chain links TRBV18 with TRBJ2-7; D is possibly TRBD1 (5 bases). Between the trimmed V and J ends, which lost 6 bases and 0 bases, there was a span of 12 bases. Germline V gene data show CDR1 as KGHSH and CDR2 as LQKENI. This CDR3 is 14 amino acids long. CDR3 protein: CASSLFRDSYEQYF. CDR3 in DNA: TGTGCCAGCTCTCTATTCAGGGACTCCTACGAGCAGTACTTC.

The rearrangement joins TRBV2 to TRBJ2-2; maybe TRBD2 (5 bases). CDR3 length: 14 residues. Germline CDR1 and CDR2: SNHLY and FYNNEI. Trimming stripped 1 base from V and 6 bases from J, with 9 bases between. CDR3: CASSEGRTAGELFF. CDR3 in DNA: TGTGCCAGCAGTGAAGGGAGGACGGCCGGGGAGCTGTTTTTT.

There are a few counts of this clone. J is TRBJ1-2 and V is TRBV30; D gene unclear. Germline loops: CDR1 GTSNPN, CDR2 SVGIG (reference sequence). The germline V and J ends were trimmed by 4 bases and 7 bases, with 10 bases remaining between them. The CDR3 is 11 amino acids. The CDR3 DNA reads TGTGCCTGGAAAGAGTCGGGTGGCTACACCTTC. Protein: CAWKESGGYTF.

The CDR3 DNA reads as TGTGCCAGTAGTATAGTGCGGGGCCTTCAGGGCAATCAGCCCCAGCATTTT. Its protein is CASSIVRGLQGNQPQHF. The rearrangement links TRBV19 to TRBJ1-5, with a tentative D call TRBD1 (5 bases). Deletions cut 1 base from V and 2 bases from J, with 15 bases between. From germline, CDR1 is LNHDA and CDR2 SQIVND (reference sequence). This CDR3 comprises 17 residues.

The chain employs TRBV5-4 and TRBJ2-7; TRBD1 aligns across 7 bases. The germline V gene encodes CDR1 SGHNT and CDR2 YYREEE (reference sequence). Unmatched junction bases numbered 11, after V lost 4 bases and J lost 4 bases. CDR3 size: 15 residues. CDR3 amino acids: CASSIGTELSYEQYF. The CDR3 nucleotides are TGTGCCAGCAGCATAGGGACAGAGTTATCTTACGAGCAGTACTTC.

This clone came up a few times. The chain recombines TRBV28 with TRBJ2-7, with 12 positions matching TRBD2. The CDR3 loop spans 16 amino acids. Losses at the gene ends were 11 bases for V and 5 bases for J; bases not matched to a gene: 16. Germline CDR1 is MDHEN and CDR2 is SYDVKM. The CDR3: CAGRLAGAVGVDEQYF. CDR3 coding DNA: TGTGCCGGTCGACTAGCGGGGGCCGTCGGGGTGGACGAGCAGTACTTC. Combining the CDR3 with reference TRBV28 and TRBJ2-7 gives the whole variable domain DVKVTQSSRYLVKRTGEKVFLECVQDMDHENMFWYRQDPGLGLRLIYFSYDVKMKEKGDIPEGYSVSREKKERFSLILESASTNQTSMYLCAGRLAGAVGVDEQYFGPGTRLTVT.

The V and J genes are TRBV3-1 (or the pseudogene TRBV3-2) and TRBJ1-6, with 7 bases identical to TRBD1. Losses at the gene ends were 1 base for V and 9 bases for J; bases not matched to a gene: 12. CDR1 LGHDT and CDR2 YNNKEL come from the germline V gene (reference sequence). The CDR3 length is 17 residues. Written as DNA, the CDR3 is TGTGCCAGCAGCCAAGGCTGGGACAGTTTCACAGGTTCACCCCTCCACTTT. It specifies CASSQGWDSFTGSPLHF.

This clone was counted a few times. The DNA of the CDR3 is TGTGCCATCAGTGAGGGACAGGGAAACATGGATGGCTACACCTTC. Translation: CAISEGQGNMDGYTF. The gene calls are TRBV10-3 and TRBJ1-2, with 8 bases lining up with TRBD1. With V trimmed by 2 bases and J by 6 bases, 8 bases remained unmatched. The CDR3 spans 15 residues. Germline assignment: CDR1 ENHRY and CDR2 SYGVKD.

The rearrangement uses TRBV2 and TRBJ1-1; D is possibly TRBD1 (6 bases). Trimming took 4 bases from V and 2 from J, leaving 14 bases between them. Germline assignment: CDR1 SNHLY and CDR2 FYNNEI. CDR3 length equals 15 residues. CDR3 protein: CASSVARTANTEAFF. In DNA form, the CDR3 reads TGTGCCAGCAGTGTCGCTAGGACAGCCAACACTGAAGCTTTCTTT.

The chain links TRBV7-2 to TRBJ1-2; D uncertain. Trimming cost V 7 bases and J 3 bases, with 12 bases left between them. CDR3 length: 13 residues. The germline V gene encodes CDR1 SGHTA and CDR2 FQGNSA. The CDR3, as DNA: TGTGCCAGCACCTCAGTGATTTACTATGGCTACACCTTC. It encodes CASTSVIYYGYTF.

The V and J genes are TRBV18 and TRBJ1-2, with TRBD1 matching over 7 bases. The V and J ends lost 3 bases and 7 bases, in that order; junction bases with no gene match: 11. CDR3 length equals 15 residues. Germline loops: CDR1 KGHSH, CDR2 LQKENI. DNA for the CDR3: TGTGCCAGCTCACCTACCGGGACAGTCATTTTTGGCTACACCTTC. Its translation is CASSPTGTVIFGYTF.